The rows below give T cell receptor beta chains drawn from one sample of a study of blood T cell repertoires in COVID-19. The table came from immunoSEQ multiplex PCR; TCRdb's copy has only in-frame clones and leaves some out. The sample shows about 200,000 clones, about four fifths of them seen only once. Sequenced: peripheral blood. The receptors come from a woman in her 50s with active or convalescent COVID-19. The CDR3 runs from the conserved cysteine through the conserved F or W. The D gene is left open where the match is weak. Size is stated for part of the rows, as once, few or many counts, or as a class when the clone is expanded.

size	J	D	V	CDR3	DNA
once	TRBJ1-5	TRBD1	TRBV28	CATRTGGESQPQHF	TGTGCCACAAGGACAGGGGGGGAGAGCCAGCCCCAGCATTTT
-	TRBJ2-1	-	TRBV7-9	CASSLARSSDRLVGNEQFF	TGTGCCAGCAGCTTAGCGCGTTCATCAGACAGGTTAGTCGGAAATGAGCAGTTCTTC
-	TRBJ2-2	-	TRBV21-1	CASSRETENTGELFF	TGTGCCAGCAGCCGGGAGACAGAGAACACCGGGGAGCTGTTTTTT
-	TRBJ2-3	TRBD2	TRBV4-2	CASSYTSDRTDTQYF	TGTGCCAGCAGCTATACTAGCGACCGCACAGATACGCAGTATTTT
once	TRBJ2-1	-	TRBV4-1	CASSLPPGSAYYNEQFF	TGCGCCAGCAGCCTCCCCCCAGGATCCGCTTACTACAATGAGCAGTTCTTC
few	TRBJ1-2	-	TRBV28	CASSLSRQRAGYTF	TGTGCCAGCAGTTTAAGTCGCCAGCGTGCCGGCTACACCTTC
-	TRBJ2-2	TRBD2	TRBV19	CASSGSVGRKGTGELFF	TGTGCCAGTAGTGGTTCGGTCGGGAGGAAGGGCACCGGGGAGCTGTTTTTT
-	TRBJ1-4	TRBD1	TRBV19	CASSPTGRDEKLFF	TGTGCCAGTAGTCCGACAGGGAGAGATGAAAAACTGTTTTTT
-	TRBJ1-2	-	TRBV29-1	CSVREGDGYTF	TGCAGCGTTAGGGAGGGGGATGGCTACACCTTC
-	TRBJ2-1	-	TRBV12-3/TRBV12-4	CASSLVPGNEQFF	TGTGCCAGCAGTTTAGTGCCGGGCAATGAGCAGTTCTTC
-	TRBJ2-5	-	TRBV15	CATSVEETQYF	TGTGCCACCAGCGTGGAGGAGACCCAGTACTTC
once	TRBJ2-1	TRBD2	TRBV24-1	CATSTPSGSSYNEQFF	TGTGCCACCAGTACTCCTAGCGGGAGCTCCTACAATGAGCAGTTCTTC
-	TRBJ2-7	-	TRBV18	CASSDSYEQYF	TGTGCCAGCTCAGACAGTTACGAGCAGTACTTC
few	TRBJ2-5	-	TRBV3-1/TRBV3-2	CASSPGRGSKGETQYF	TGTGCCAGCAGCCCCGGGCGGGGAAGCAAGGGAGAGACCCAGTACTTC
-	TRBJ1-2	-	TRBV7-2	CASSFEWRNYGYTF	TGTGCCAGCAGCTTCGAATGGCGGAACTATGGCTACACCTTC
few	TRBJ1-1	TRBD1	TRBV5-6	CASSLAWDRGTNTEAFF	TGTGCCAGCAGCTTGGCATGGGACAGGGGCACGAACACTGAAGCTTTCTTT
-	TRBJ1-2	-	TRBV20-1	CSVQDYGYTF	TGCAGTGTACAGGACTATGGCTACACCTTC
-	TRBJ2-3	-	TRBV30	CAWKVRGPTDTQYF	TGTGCCTGGAAGGTCAGGGGCCCCACAGATACGCAGTATTTT
-	TRBJ2-5	TRBD1	TRBV10-3	CATAGLTGEETQYF	TGTGCCACCGCCGGGTTGACAGGGGAAGAGACCCAGTACTTC
-	TRBJ2-5	-	TRBV7-3	CASSLGQRYQETQYF	TGTGCCAGCAGCTTAGGACAACGTTACCAAGAGACCCAGTACTTC
-	TRBJ2-5	-	TRBV5-6	CASSRGWGGGTQYF	TGTGCCAGCAGCCGCGGTTGGGGTGGAGGGACCCAGTACTTC
-	TRBJ2-7	TRBD2	TRBV30	CAGGGGSYEQYF	TGTGCCGGCGGCGGGGGAAGTTACGAGCAGTACTTC
-	TRBJ2-3	-	TRBV10-3	CAIKGESDTQYF	TGTGCCATCAAGGGGGAGTCGGATACGCAGTATTTT
-	TRBJ2-5	-	TRBV6-5	CASNTVPPQYF	TGTGCCAGCAACACAGTCCCCCCCCAGTACTTC
once	TRBJ1-5	-	TRBV6-8	CATARVGLGSNQPQHF	TGTGCCACCGCGCGGGTAGGGCTGGGGAGCAATCAGCCCCAGCATTTT
-	TRBJ1-2	-	TRBV6-5	CASSYSGVSGSYGYTF	TGTGCCAGCAGTTACTCGGGTGTTTCAGGGTCCTATGGCTACACCTTC
-	TRBJ1-2	-	TRBV18	CASSPPERRGYGYTF	TGTGCCAGCTCACCACCGGAAAGGAGGGGCTATGGCTACACCTTC
once	TRBJ2-1	TRBD2	TRBV27	CASLGQREAPGEQFF	TGTGCCTCCTTGGGCCAGCGGGAAGCGCCCGGTGAGCAGTTCTTC
-	TRBJ2-7	-	TRBV2	CASSEGVYEQYF	TGTGCCAGCAGTGAAGGAGTGTACGAGCAGTACTTC
-	TRBJ1-1	TRBD1	TRBV5-8	CASSSPSGTGNINTEAFF	TGTGCCAGCAGCTCTCCTAGTGGGACAGGGAATATCAACACTGAAGCTTTCTTT
-	TRBJ1-1	-	TRBV29-1	CSVARGTEAFF	TGCAGCGTTGCTCGAGGAACGGAAGCTTTCTTT
-	TRBJ2-1	-	TRBV27	CASSDRQDPRGRQFF	TGTGCCAGCAGTGATAGACAGGACCCTCGCGGACGACAGTTCTTC
-	TRBJ1-5	-	TRBV7-2	CASSLNSYSNQPQHF	TGTGCCAGCAGCTTAAACAGCTATAGCAATCAGCCCCAGCATTTT
-	TRBJ1-1	-	TRBV6-5	CASSYGGITEAFF	TGTGCCAGCAGTTACGGAGGGATCACTGAAGCTTTCTTT
few	TRBJ1-5	TRBD1	TRBV6-5	CASPRDRGRDQPQHF	TGTGCCAGCCCCCGGGACAGGGGGCGCGATCAGCCCCAGCATTTT
-	TRBJ1-3	-	TRBV2	CASEGSGNTIYF	TGTGCCAGCGAGGGCTCTGGAAACACCATATATTTT
-	TRBJ2-1	TRBD2	TRBV27	CASSLFLAGVNEQFF	TGTGCCAGCAGTTTATTCCTAGCGGGAGTCAATGAGCAGTTCTTC
-	TRBJ1-2	TRBD1	TRBV29-1	CSVSQGEWYGYTF	TGCAGCGTTTCTCAGGGGGAATGGTATGGCTACACCTTC
-	TRBJ2-5	-	TRBV29-1	CSVEDYQQETQYF	TGCAGCGTTGAAGATTACCAGCAAGAGACCCAGTACTTC
-	TRBJ1-3	-	TRBV11-2	CASSFRGGSGNTIYF	TGTGCCAGCAGCTTTCGCGGCGGGTCTGGAAACACCATATATTTT
-	TRBJ1-2	TRBD1	TRBV19	CATRDRGPYGYTF	TGTGCCACCCGGGACAGGGGGCCTTATGGCTACACCTTC
-	TRBJ1-1	TRBD1	TRBV28	CASSWGQGPLNTEAFF	TGTGCCAGCAGTTGGGGACAGGGACCTTTGAACACTGAAGCTTTCTTT